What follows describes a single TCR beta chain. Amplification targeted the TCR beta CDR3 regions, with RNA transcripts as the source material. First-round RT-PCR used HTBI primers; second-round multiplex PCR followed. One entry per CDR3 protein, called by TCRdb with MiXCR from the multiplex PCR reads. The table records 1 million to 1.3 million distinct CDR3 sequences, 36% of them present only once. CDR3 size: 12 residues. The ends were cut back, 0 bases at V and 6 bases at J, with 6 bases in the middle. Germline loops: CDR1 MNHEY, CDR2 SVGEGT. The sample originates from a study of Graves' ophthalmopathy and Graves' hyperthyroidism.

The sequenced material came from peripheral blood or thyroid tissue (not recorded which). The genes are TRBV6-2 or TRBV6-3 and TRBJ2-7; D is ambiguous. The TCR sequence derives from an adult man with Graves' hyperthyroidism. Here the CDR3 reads CASSYSLLEQYF. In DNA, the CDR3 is TGTGCCAGCAGTTACTCTCTCCTCGAGCAGTACTTC.